This TCR beta chain originates from a study of CD8 T cells in ankylosing spondylitis. TCRdb re-called the 5' RACE reads with MiXCR, one entry per CDR3 protein. The table shows a few hundred thousand distinct CDR3 sequences, with less than 25% occurring only once. Germline values: CDR1 SGHDT, CDR2 YYEEEE. This CDR3 has 14 residues. Concerning this clonotype itself: One end of the junction does not line up with germline, which may come from a read error.

The rearrangement uses TRBV5-6 and TRBJ2-3; TRBD2 is a possible D gene (6 bases). The sequenced sample was blood, either unsorted or a sorted T cell fraction (not recorded which). The receptor was derived from a female donor with ankylosing spondylitis or in good health (not recorded which). CDR3 protein: CVSSLGIAADTQYF. The CDR3 DNA follows: TGTGTCAGCAGCTTGGGGATAGCGGCAGATACGCAGTATTTT.